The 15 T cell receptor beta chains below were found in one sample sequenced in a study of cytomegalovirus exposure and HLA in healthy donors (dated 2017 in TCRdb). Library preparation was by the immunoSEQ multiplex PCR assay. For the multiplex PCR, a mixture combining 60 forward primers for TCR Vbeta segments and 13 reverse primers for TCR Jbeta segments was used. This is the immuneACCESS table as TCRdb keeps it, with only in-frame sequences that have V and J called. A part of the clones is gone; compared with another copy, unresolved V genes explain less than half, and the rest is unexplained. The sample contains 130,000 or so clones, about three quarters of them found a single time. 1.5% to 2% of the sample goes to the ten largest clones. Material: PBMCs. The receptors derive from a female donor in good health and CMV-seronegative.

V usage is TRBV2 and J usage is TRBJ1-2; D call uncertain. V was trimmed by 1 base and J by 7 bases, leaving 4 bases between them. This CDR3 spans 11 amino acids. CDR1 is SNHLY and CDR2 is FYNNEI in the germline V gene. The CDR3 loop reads CASSEELGYTF. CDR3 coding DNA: TGTGCCAGCAGTGAAGAGCTTGGCTACACCTTC.

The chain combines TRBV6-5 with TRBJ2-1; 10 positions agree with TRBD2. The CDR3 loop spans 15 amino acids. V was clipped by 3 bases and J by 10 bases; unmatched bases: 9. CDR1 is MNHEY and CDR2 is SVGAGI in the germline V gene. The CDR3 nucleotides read TGTGCCAGCAGTTATTCGGGTCTAGCGGGAGACGAGCAGTTCTTC. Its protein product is CASSYSGLAGDEQFF.

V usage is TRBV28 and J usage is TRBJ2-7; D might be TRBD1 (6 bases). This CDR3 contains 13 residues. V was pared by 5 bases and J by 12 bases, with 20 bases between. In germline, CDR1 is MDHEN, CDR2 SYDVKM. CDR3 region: CASSDPSTGISYF. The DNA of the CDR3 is TGTGCCAGCAGTGACCCGAGCACAGGGATCTCGTACTTC.

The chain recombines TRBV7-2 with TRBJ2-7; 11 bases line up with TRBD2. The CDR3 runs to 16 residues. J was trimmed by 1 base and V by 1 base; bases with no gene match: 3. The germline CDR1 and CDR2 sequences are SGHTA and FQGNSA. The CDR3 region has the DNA TGTGCCAGCAGCTTAGAGGGGACTAGCGGATCCTACGAGCAGTACTTC. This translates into CASSLEGTSGSYEQYF.

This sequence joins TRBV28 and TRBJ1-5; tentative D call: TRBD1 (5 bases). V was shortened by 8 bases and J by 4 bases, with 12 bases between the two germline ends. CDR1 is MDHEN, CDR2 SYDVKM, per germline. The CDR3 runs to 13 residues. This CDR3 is CASRAGWNQPQHF. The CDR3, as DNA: TGTGCCAGCCGGGCAGGGTGGAATCAGCCCCAGCATTTT. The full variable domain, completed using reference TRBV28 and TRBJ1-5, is DVKVTQSSRYLVKRTGEKVFLECVQDMDHENMFWYRQDPGLGLRLIYFSYDVKMKEKGDIPEGYSVSREKKERFSLILESASTNQTSMYLCASRAGWNQPQHFGDGTRLSIL.

The CDR3: CASSGNRGNTDTQYF. CDR3 bases: TGTGCCAGTAGTGGAAACAGGGGTAATACAGATACGCAGTATTTT. V usage is TRBV19 and J usage is TRBJ2-3; 7 bases line up with TRBD1. Germline V gene sequence: CDR1 LNHDA, CDR2 SQIVND (reference sequence). The CDR3 sequence is 15 residues long. V lost 5 bases to trimming and J lost 3 bases; unmatched junction nucleotides: 8.

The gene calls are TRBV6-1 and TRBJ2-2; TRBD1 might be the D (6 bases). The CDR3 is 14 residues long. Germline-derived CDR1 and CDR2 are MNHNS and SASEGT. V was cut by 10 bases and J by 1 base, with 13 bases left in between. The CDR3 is CATRMTGNTGELFF. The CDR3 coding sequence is TGTGCCACCAGGATGACAGGGAACACCGGGGAGCTGTTTTTT.

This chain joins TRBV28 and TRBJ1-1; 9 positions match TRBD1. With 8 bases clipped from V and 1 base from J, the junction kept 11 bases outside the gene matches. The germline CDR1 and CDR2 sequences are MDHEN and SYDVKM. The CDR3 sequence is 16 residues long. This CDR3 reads CASYTPGTGWNTEAFF. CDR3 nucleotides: TGTGCCAGCTATACCCCGGGGACAGGGTGGAACACTGAAGCTTTCTTT. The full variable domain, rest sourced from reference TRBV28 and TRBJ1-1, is DVKVTQSSRYLVKRTGEKVFLECVQDMDHENMFWYRQDPGLGLRLIYFSYDVKMKEKGDIPEGYSVSREKKERFSLILESASTNQTSMYLCASYTPGTGWNTEAFFGQGTRLTVV.

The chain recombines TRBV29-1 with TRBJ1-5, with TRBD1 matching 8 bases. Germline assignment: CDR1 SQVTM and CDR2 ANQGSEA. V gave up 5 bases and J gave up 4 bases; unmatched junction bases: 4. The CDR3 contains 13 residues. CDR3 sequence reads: CSVRQGLNQPQHF. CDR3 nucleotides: TGCAGCGTTCGACAGGGGCTAAATCAGCCCCAGCATTTT.

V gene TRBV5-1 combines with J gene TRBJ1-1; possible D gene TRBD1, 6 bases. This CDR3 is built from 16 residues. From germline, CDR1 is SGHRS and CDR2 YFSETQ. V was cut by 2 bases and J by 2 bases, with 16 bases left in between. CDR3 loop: CASSFIQGTVNTEAFF. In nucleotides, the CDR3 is TGCGCCAGCAGCTTCATTCAGGGGACGGTAAACACTGAAGCTTTCTTT.

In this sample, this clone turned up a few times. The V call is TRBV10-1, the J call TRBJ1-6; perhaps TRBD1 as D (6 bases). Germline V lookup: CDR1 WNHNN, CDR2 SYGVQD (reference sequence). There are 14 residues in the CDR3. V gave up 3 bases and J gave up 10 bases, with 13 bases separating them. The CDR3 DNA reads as TGCGCCAGCAGTGAAGGGGGACGGGGATCACCCCTCCACTTT. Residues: CASSEGGRGSPLHF.

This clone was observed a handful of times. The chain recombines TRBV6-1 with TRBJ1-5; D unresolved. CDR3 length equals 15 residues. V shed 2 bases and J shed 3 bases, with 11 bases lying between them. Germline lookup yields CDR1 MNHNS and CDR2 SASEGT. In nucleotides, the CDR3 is TGTGCCAGCAGTGAATTTGGGGAGGTCAATCAGCCCCAGCATTTT. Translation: CASSEFGEVNQPQHF.

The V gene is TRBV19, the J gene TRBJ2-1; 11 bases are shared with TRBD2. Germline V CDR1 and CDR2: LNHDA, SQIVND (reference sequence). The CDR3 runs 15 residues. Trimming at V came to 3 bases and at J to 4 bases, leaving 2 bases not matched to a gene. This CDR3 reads CASSMGLAAYNEQFF. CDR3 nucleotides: TGTGCCAGTAGTATGGGACTAGCGGCTTACAATGAGCAGTTCTTC.

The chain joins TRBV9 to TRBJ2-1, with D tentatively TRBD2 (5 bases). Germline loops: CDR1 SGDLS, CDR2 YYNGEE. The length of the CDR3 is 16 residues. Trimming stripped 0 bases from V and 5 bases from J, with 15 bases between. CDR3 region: CASSVDQGFGNNEQFF. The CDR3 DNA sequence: TGTGCCAGCAGCGTAGACCAAGGTTTCGGGAACAATGAGCAGTTCTTC.

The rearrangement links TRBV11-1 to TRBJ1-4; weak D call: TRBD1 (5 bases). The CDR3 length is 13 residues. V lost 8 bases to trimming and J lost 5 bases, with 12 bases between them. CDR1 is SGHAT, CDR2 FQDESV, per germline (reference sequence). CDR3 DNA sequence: TGTGCCAGCGCCGACAGAAGAAATGAAAAACTGTTTTTT. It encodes CASADRRNEKLFF.